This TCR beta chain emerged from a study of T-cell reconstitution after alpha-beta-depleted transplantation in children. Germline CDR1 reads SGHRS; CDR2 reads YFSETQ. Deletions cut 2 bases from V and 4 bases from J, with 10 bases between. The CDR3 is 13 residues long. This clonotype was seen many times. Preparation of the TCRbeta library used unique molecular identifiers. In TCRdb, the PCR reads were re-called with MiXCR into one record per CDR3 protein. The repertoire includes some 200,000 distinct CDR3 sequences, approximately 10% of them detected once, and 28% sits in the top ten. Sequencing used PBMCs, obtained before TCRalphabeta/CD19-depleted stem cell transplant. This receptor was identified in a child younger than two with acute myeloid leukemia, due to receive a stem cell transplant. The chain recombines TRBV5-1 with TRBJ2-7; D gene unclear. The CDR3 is CASSFGDAYEQYF. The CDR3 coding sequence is TGCGCCAGCAGCTTTGGGGATGCGTACGAGCAGTACTTC.